The rows below give T cell receptor beta chains drawn from one sample of a study of T cell repertoires in cytomegalovirus infection. TCRdb re-called the reads through MiXCR, storing one row per CDR3 protein. The table lists hundreds of thousands of distinct CDR3 sequences, around a third of them singletons. Their specific antigens are unknown. The source was cultured CD8+ T cells from PBMCs, collected from culture after CMV antigen stimulation. The source is a human donor in good health (CMV status not recorded). Some clones in this sample may be carry-over from other donors' samples. Both conserved end residues are part of each CDR3. A D gene is named only where the DNA matches it firmly. Clone size is not always given. Where it is, it says once, few, many or a class for expanded clones.

D gene: .
V gene: TRBV7-6
J gene: TRBJ1-2
clone size: few
CDR3 protein: CASSLGTPPYGYTF
CDR3 DNA: TGTGCCAGCAGCTTAGGGACACCACCCTATGGCTACACCTTC

D gene: TRBD1
V gene: TRBV19
J gene: TRBJ1-1
clone size: .
CDR3 protein: CASSNPGQGQVGTEAFF
CDR3 DNA: TGTGCCAGTAGTAATCCGGGACAGGGGCAAGTCGGCACTGAAGCTTTCTTT

D gene: .
V gene: TRBV12-3/TRBV12-4
J gene: TRBJ2-2
clone size: .
CDR3 protein: CASRSGVGELFF
CDR3 DNA: TGTGCCAGCCGATCGGGGGTTGGGGAGCTGTTTTTT

D gene: .
V gene: TRBV5-5
J gene: TRBJ2-1
clone size: .
CDR3 protein: CASSSFPGDEQFF
CDR3 DNA: TGTGCCAGCAGCTCTTTCCCGGGGGATGAGCAGTTCTTC

D gene: .
V gene: TRBV20-1
J gene: TRBJ1-1
clone size: .
CDR3 protein: CSARPTELNTEAFF
CDR3 DNA: TGCAGTGCTAGACCCACAGAACTGAACACTGAAGCTTTCTTT

D gene: .
V gene: TRBV7-2
J gene: TRBJ1-5
clone size: .
CDR3 protein: CASSSSRTPGGNQPQHF
CDR3 DNA: TGTGCCAGCAGCTCTAGCCGAACCCCGGGGGGCAATCAGCCCCAGCATTTT

D gene: TRBD1
V gene: TRBV6-5
J gene: TRBJ2-3
clone size: .
CDR3 protein: CASSYSMPAQGGTDTQYF
CDR3 DNA: TGTGCCAGCAGTTACTCAATGCCGGCACAGGGGGGAACAGATACGCAGTATTTT

D gene: TRBD2
V gene: TRBV5-6
J gene: TRBJ2-1
clone size: few
CDR3 protein: CASSLVSTSEFF
CDR3 DNA: TGTGCCAGCAGCTTGGTCAGTACTAGCGAGTTCTTC

D gene: .
V gene: TRBV15
J gene: TRBJ2-4
clone size: .
CDR3 protein: CATSKVQGGGNIQYF
CDR3 DNA: TGTGCCACCAGCAAGGTACAGGGTGGAGGAAACATTCAGTACTTC

D gene: TRBD2
V gene: TRBV7-9
J gene: TRBJ2-5
clone size: .
CDR3 protein: CASSPDLAGGSIIPQETQYF
CDR3 DNA: TGTGCCAGCAGCCCAGACCTAGCGGGGGGCTCGATCATCCCTCAAGAGACCCAGTACTTC

D gene: .
V gene: TRBV5-6
J gene: TRBJ2-5
clone size: few
CDR3 protein: CASSFWRQQRGETQYF
CDR3 DNA: TGTGCCAGCAGCTTCTGGCGACAGCAAAGGGGAGAGACCCAGTACTTC

D gene: .
V gene: TRBV7-9
J gene: TRBJ1-1
clone size: .
CDR3 protein: CASILARGTRSPITEAFF
CDR3 DNA: TGTGCCAGCATCCTCGCCCGGGGTACCCGATCTCCCATCACTGAAGCTTTCTTT

D gene: .
V gene: TRBV6-2/TRBV6-3
J gene: TRBJ1-1
clone size: .
CDR3 protein: CASTDFGTEAFF
CDR3 DNA: TGTGCCAGCACCGATTTTGGGACTGAAGCTTTCTTT

D gene: TRBD1
V gene: TRBV6-1
J gene: TRBJ1-5
clone size: .
CDR3 protein: CASSESGTGSWNQPQHF
CDR3 DNA: TGTGCCAGCAGTGAGTCCGGGACAGGGTCATGGAATCAGCCCCAGCATTTT

D gene: .
V gene: TRBV6-2/TRBV6-3
J gene: TRBJ2-3
clone size: .
CDR3 protein: CANSYYGTGGHTQYF
CDR3 DNA: TGTGCCAACAGTTACTACGGGACTGGGGGCCATACGCAGTATTTT

D gene: .
V gene: TRBV27
J gene: TRBJ2-3
clone size: .
CDR3 protein: CASSARKAFSTDTQYF
CDR3 DNA: TGTGCCAGCAGTGCGCGAAAGGCTTTTAGCACAGATACGCAGTATTTT

D gene: .
V gene: TRBV7-6
J gene: TRBJ1-4
clone size: .
CDR3 protein: CASRPADNEKLFF
CDR3 DNA: TGTGCCAGCAGGCCAGCGGATAATGAAAAACTGTTTTTT

D gene: .
V gene: TRBV6-5
J gene: TRBJ1-2
clone size: .
CDR3 protein: CASSGGTQFYGYTF
CDR3 DNA: TGTGCCAGCAGTGGCGGGACACAATTCTATGGCTACACCTTC

D gene: TRBD1
V gene: TRBV6-2/TRBV6-3
J gene: TRBJ1-5
clone size: few
CDR3 protein: CASSYSGQAAYSNQPQHF
CDR3 DNA: TGTGCCAGCAGTTACTCGGGACAGGCTGCCTATAGCAATCAGCCCCAGCATTTT

D gene: .
V gene: TRBV7-2
J gene: TRBJ1-2
clone size: few
CDR3 protein: CASSLTRYGYTF
CDR3 DNA: TGTGCCAGCAGCTTAACCAGATATGGCTACACCTTC

D gene: TRBD2
V gene: TRBV6-5
J gene: TRBJ2-3
clone size: .
CDR3 protein: CASSSQRDLTDTQYF
CDR3 DNA: TGTGCCAGCAGCTCCCAGCGGGACCTCACAGATACGCAGTATTTT

D gene: .
V gene: TRBV6-2/TRBV6-3
J gene: TRBJ2-1
clone size: few
CDR3 protein: CASSYPADGGQEGNEQFF
CDR3 DNA: TGTGCCAGCAGTTACCCTGCGGACGGGGGGCAAGAGGGCAATGAGCAGTTCTTC

D gene: TRBD1
V gene: TRBV7-9
J gene: TRBJ1-4
clone size: few
CDR3 protein: CASSQGGHEKLFF
CDR3 DNA: TGTGCCAGCAGCCAGGGGGGGCACGAAAAACTGTTTTTT

D gene: .
V gene: TRBV12-3/TRBV12-4
J gene: TRBJ2-3
clone size: few
CDR3 protein: CASSYPRGQIDTDTQYF
CDR3 DNA: TGTGCCAGCAGTTATCCCCGGGGACAAATAGACACAGATACGCAGTATTTT

D gene: .
V gene: TRBV7-9
J gene: TRBJ1-2
clone size: many
CDR3 protein: CASSPTGKLGYGYTF
CDR3 DNA: TGTGCCAGCAGCCCTACAGGGAAATTGGGCTATGGCTACACCTTC

D gene: .
V gene: TRBV7-9
J gene: TRBJ2-3
clone size: .
CDR3 protein: CASSLRARTDTQYF
CDR3 DNA: TGTGCCAGCAGCTTAAGAGCCCGCACAGATACGCAGTATTTT

D gene: .
V gene: TRBV7-9
J gene: TRBJ2-5
clone size: .
CDR3 protein: CASSLREWPGTQYF
CDR3 DNA: TGTGCCAGCAGCTTAAGGGAGTGGCCCGGGACCCAGTACTTC

D gene: TRBD2
V gene: TRBV11-3
J gene: TRBJ2-1
clone size: few
CDR3 protein: CASSQAGGIDNEQFF
CDR3 DNA: TGTGCCAGCAGCCAAGCGGGGGGGATCGACAATGAGCAGTTCTTC

D gene: TRBD1
V gene: TRBV7-6
J gene: TRBJ1-2
clone size: .
CDR3 protein: CASSPPGQYNYGYTF
CDR3 DNA: TGTGCCAGCAGCCCACCGGGACAGTACAACTATGGCTACACCTTC

D gene: TRBD1
V gene: TRBV25-1
J gene: TRBJ1-1
clone size: few
CDR3 protein: CASSECGDRGLCTEAFF
CDR3 DNA: TGTGCCAGCAGTGAATGTGGAGACAGGGGGTTGTGCACTGAAGCTTTCTTT

D gene: TRBD1
V gene: TRBV10-3
J gene: TRBJ2-3
clone size: few
CDR3 protein: CAIRVPAGQGSDTQYF
CDR3 DNA: TGTGCCATCAGAGTGCCCGCGGGACAGGGATCAGATACGCAGTATTTT

D gene: .
V gene: TRBV7-8
J gene: TRBJ1-5
clone size: .
CDR3 protein: CASSLPPGPADQPQHF
CDR3 DNA: TGTGCCAGCAGCCTTCCACCGGGACCGGCCGATCAGCCCCAGCATTTT

D gene: .
V gene: TRBV19
J gene: TRBJ1-5
clone size: .
CDR3 protein: CASSIGGTPYSNQPQHF
CDR3 DNA: TGTGCCAGTAGTATAGGTGGGACACCTTATAGCAATCAGCCCCAGCATTTT

D gene: TRBD2
V gene: TRBV7-9
J gene: TRBJ2-7
clone size: .
CDR3 protein: CASSLEIGLAGRTYEQYF
CDR3 DNA: TGTGCCAGCAGCTTAGAAATCGGACTAGCGGGGCGAACCTACGAGCAGTACTTC

D gene: .
V gene: TRBV7-9
J gene: TRBJ2-7
clone size: .
CDR3 protein: CASSFSGPEQYF
CDR3 DNA: TGTGCCAGCAGCTTCTCAGGGCCCGAGCAGTACTTC

D gene: .
V gene: TRBV12-3/TRBV12-4
J gene: TRBJ2-1
clone size: many
CDR3 protein: CASSPSVGGFYNEQFF
CDR3 DNA: TGTGCCAGCAGCCCCTCTGTGGGGGGCTTCTACAATGAGCAGTTCTTC

D gene: .
V gene: TRBV7-9
J gene: TRBJ1-1
clone size: few
CDR3 protein: CASGGESTEAFF
CDR3 DNA: TGTGCCAGCGGGGGGGAAAGCACTGAAGCTTTCTTT

D gene: .
V gene: TRBV7-3
J gene: TRBJ2-5
clone size: .
CDR3 protein: CASSSQDQETQYF
CDR3 DNA: TGTGCCAGCAGCTCTCAGGACCAAGAGACCCAGTACTTC

D gene: TRBD1
V gene: TRBV7-4
J gene: TRBJ2-5
clone size: .
CDR3 protein: CASSLWGQGNMETQYF
CDR3 DNA: TGTGCCAGCAGCTTATGGGGACAGGGTAATATGGAGACCCAGTACTTC

D gene: TRBD1
V gene: TRBV6-2/TRBV6-3
J gene: TRBJ1-1
clone size: .
CDR3 protein: CASSYTDRERTEAFF
CDR3 DNA: TGTGCCAGCAGTTACACGGACAGGGAGAGGACTGAAGCTTTCTTT

D gene: .
V gene: TRBV6-1
J gene: TRBJ2-5
clone size: few
CDR3 protein: CASSEAGQGGRETQYF
CDR3 DNA: TGTGCCAGCAGTGAAGCTGGGCAGGGCGGCAGGGAGACCCAGTACTTC

D gene: .
V gene: TRBV27
J gene: TRBJ1-1
clone size: .
CDR3 protein: CASSPLLQETEAFF
CDR3 DNA: TGTGCCAGCAGTCCCCTCCTCCAGGAGACTGAAGCTTTCTTT

D gene: TRBD2
V gene: TRBV7-6
J gene: TRBJ2-1
clone size: few
CDR3 protein: CASSKRGGGPYNEQFF
CDR3 DNA: TGTGCCAGCAGTAAAAGGGGCGGGGGGCCCTACAATGAGCAGTTCTTC

D gene: TRBD2
V gene: TRBV6-6
J gene: TRBJ2-5
clone size: .
CDR3 protein: CASSYWRGQETQYF
CDR3 DNA: TGTGCCAGCAGTTACTGGCGGGGGCAAGAGACCCAGTACTTC

D gene: TRBD1
V gene: TRBV12-3/TRBV12-4
J gene: TRBJ1-2
clone size: .
CDR3 protein: CASSPGPGGGYTF
CDR3 DNA: TGTGCCAGCAGCCCCGGTCCAGGGGGAGGCTACACCTTC

D gene: .
V gene: TRBV12-3/TRBV12-4
J gene: TRBJ1-2
clone size: .
CDR3 protein: CASSLGNGIIYGYTF
CDR3 DNA: TGTGCCAGCAGTTTAGGAAACGGCATCATCTATGGCTACACCTTC

D gene: .
V gene: TRBV12-3/TRBV12-4
J gene: TRBJ2-5
clone size: .
CDR3 protein: CASSLVAFGETQYF
CDR3 DNA: TGTGCCAGCAGTTTAGTTGCCTTTGGGGAGACCCAGTACTTC

D gene: .
V gene: TRBV20-1
J gene: TRBJ1-2
clone size: .
CDR3 protein: CSARDTGGYTF
CDR3 DNA: TGCAGTGCTAGAGATACAGGTGGCTACACCTTC

D gene: .
V gene: TRBV7-6
J gene: TRBJ1-4
clone size: few
CDR3 protein: CASSSGLGKLFF
CDR3 DNA: TGTGCCAGCAGCTCCGGGTTGGGGAAACTGTTTTTT

D gene: TRBD1
V gene: TRBV12-3/TRBV12-4
J gene: TRBJ1-5
clone size: .
CDR3 protein: CASSLGPGGIKPQHF
CDR3 DNA: TGTGCCAGCAGTTTAGGTCCAGGGGGAATAAAGCCCCAGCATTTT

D gene: .
V gene: TRBV4-1
J gene: TRBJ1-6
clone size: .
CDR3 protein: CASSHPPRGELVSLHF
CDR3 DNA: TGCGCCAGCAGCCACCCCCCCAGAGGTGAACTGGTCTCCCTCCACTTT

D gene: TRBD1
V gene: TRBV4-3
J gene: TRBJ1-1
clone size: .
CDR3 protein: CASSPEDRRLNTEAFF
CDR3 DNA: TGCGCCAGCAGCCCAGAGGACAGGAGGTTGAACACTGAAGCTTTCTTT

D gene: TRBD1
V gene: TRBV28
J gene: TRBJ2-5
clone size: many
CDR3 protein: CASNPLTGGRTQYF
CDR3 DNA: TGTGCCAGCAATCCCTTGACAGGGGGCAGGACCCAGTACTTC

D gene: TRBD1
V gene: TRBV6-6
J gene: TRBJ1-1
clone size: .
CDR3 protein: CASRKDRGGTEAFF
CDR3 DNA: TGTGCCAGCAGAAAGGACAGGGGAGGCACTGAAGCTTTCTTT

D gene: .
V gene: TRBV12-3/TRBV12-4
J gene: TRBJ2-2
clone size: .
CDR3 protein: CASSFRPRAGELFF
CDR3 DNA: TGTGCCAGCAGTTTTCGCCCCAGGGCCGGGGAGCTGTTTTTT

D gene: TRBD2
V gene: TRBV7-8
J gene: TRBJ2-6
clone size: .
CDR3 protein: CASTLSEEAGGAGANVLTF
CDR3 DNA: TGTGCCAGCACCCTCTCTGAAGAAGCGGGGGGAGCTGGGGCCAACGTCCTGACTTTC

D gene: .
V gene: TRBV27
J gene: TRBJ1-6
clone size: .
CDR3 protein: CASRTNTGYNSPLHF
CDR3 DNA: TGTGCCAGCAGGACAAACACTGGGTATAATTCACCCCTCCACTTT